This T cell receptor beta chain was captured by sequencing in a study of blood T cell repertoires in COVID-19. The assay was immunoSEQ multiplex PCR, and TCRdb's table has in-frame clones only and misses some. The table records roughly 70,000 clones, roughly 90% of them present only once. Losses at the gene ends were 5 bases for V and 2 bases for J; bases not matched to a gene: 4. The length of the CDR3 is 14 residues. CDR1 and CDR2 from the germline V gene are SQVTM and ANQGSEA. V usage is TRBV29-1 and J usage is TRBJ2-1, with 9 bases lining up with TRBD1. Sequencing was done on a sample of peripheral blood. The receptor was isolated from a man aged 45-60 years with acute or convalescent COVID-19. The CDR3 region is CSVFRTGAYNEQFF. The CDR3 DNA reads TGCAGCGTTTTTCGGACAGGGGCCTACAATGAGCAGTTCTTC.